The text below deals with one TCR beta chain. The antigen remains unidentified. The sample comes from a study of cytomegalovirus exposure and HLA in healthy donors. The PCR employed 60 Vbeta primers together with 13 Jbeta primers. Clones were read by immunoSEQ multiplex PCR, and TCRdb kept only the in-frame ones, dropping some. The data show 190,000 or so clones, with 75% to 90% seen just once and 6% to 8% held by the top ten. Broader study findings: Follow-up analysis seemed to connect common viral pathogens with several of the most significant clusters identified.

This TCR derives from a woman between 45 and 60 years old in good health and CMV-seropositive. What was sequenced was PBMCs.

The CDR3 region is CSVEALAGGTDTQYF. The CDR3 DNA sequence: TGCAGCGTTGAAGCTCTAGCGGGGGGCACAGATACGCAGTATTTT. The chain combines TRBV29-1 with TRBJ2-3; 10 positions match TRBD2. This CDR3 contains 15 residues. CDR1 is SQVTM, CDR2 ANQGSEA, per germline. The V gene end was trimmed by 1 base and the J gene end by 1 base; junction bases not matched to a gene: 2.